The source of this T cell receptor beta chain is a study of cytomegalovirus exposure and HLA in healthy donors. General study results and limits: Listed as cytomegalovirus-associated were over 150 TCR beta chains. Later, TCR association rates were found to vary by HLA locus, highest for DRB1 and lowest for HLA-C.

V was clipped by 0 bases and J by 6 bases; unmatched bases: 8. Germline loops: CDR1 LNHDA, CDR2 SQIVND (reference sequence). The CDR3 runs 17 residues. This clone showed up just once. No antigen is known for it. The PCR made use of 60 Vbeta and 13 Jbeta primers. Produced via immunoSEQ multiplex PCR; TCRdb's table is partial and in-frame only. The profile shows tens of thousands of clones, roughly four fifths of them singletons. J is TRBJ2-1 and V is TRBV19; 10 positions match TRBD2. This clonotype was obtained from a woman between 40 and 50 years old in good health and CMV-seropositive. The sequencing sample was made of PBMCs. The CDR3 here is CASSIEIGLAGANEQFF. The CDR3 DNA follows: TGTGCCAGTAGTATAGAAATTGGGCTAGCGGGAGCCAATGAGCAGTTCTTC.